The rows below give T cell receptor beta chains drawn from one sample of a study of T cells after yellow fever vaccination. Each CDR3 protein is one row after TCRdb ran MiXCR on the 5' RACE reads. The sample shows roughly 260,000 distinct CDR3 sequences, over 10% of them seen only once. The starting material was CD4+ T cells sorted from PBMCs, obtained 45 days after the yellow fever booster vaccination. All receptors come from a young man who received the YFV17D yellow fever vaccine. Each CDR3 is given with its conserved first and last residue. The D gene is left open where the match is weak. The size field is filled for only some rows; it gives once, few, many or a size class.

DNA: TGTGCCACCAGCCCCGGTCTAGCGGGCGGCCTGGAGACCCAGTACTTC; CDR3: CATSPGLAGGLETQYF; V: TRBV15; J: TRBJ2-5; size: once; D: TRBD2
DNA: TGTGCCAGCAGCCCACCACGACAGAATGGGGCACAGAAGTACTTC; CDR3: CASSPPRQNGAQKYF; V: TRBV7-9; J: TRBJ2-4; size: few; D: .
DNA: TGTGCCAGCAGTTTAGACCCCCGATTTGCAACTAATGAAAAACTGTTTTTT; CDR3: CASSLDPRFATNEKLFF; V: TRBV28; J: TRBJ1-4; size: .; D: .
DNA: TGTGCCAGCAGCTTAGGGGGACAGGGTGATGAAAAACTGTTTTTT; CDR3: CASSLGGQGDEKLFF; V: TRBV7-9; J: TRBJ1-4; size: few; D: TRBD1
DNA: TGTGCCAGCAGCAACAGGGCTGGGGCCAACGTCCTGACTTTC; CDR3: CASSNRAGANVLTF; V: TRBV5-6; J: TRBJ2-6; size: .; D: .
DNA: TGCGCCAGCAGCAGTTTTCAGGGAGGAAACTATGGCTACACCTTC; CDR3: CASSSFQGGNYGYTF; V: TRBV5-1; J: TRBJ1-2; size: few; D: .
DNA: TGTGCCAGCAGTGATAGGTCTACGCAGTATTTT; CDR3: CASSDRSTQYF; V: TRBV12-3/TRBV12-4; J: TRBJ2-3; size: few; D: .
DNA: TGTGCCAGCAGTTACCTCGGGACAGGGGGCGGGGAGCTGTTTTTT; CDR3: CASSYLGTGGGELFF; V: TRBV6-5; J: TRBJ2-2; size: .; D: TRBD1
DNA: TGCGCCAGCAGTGAATGGACGGCTAGGGGTGAAGCTTTCTTT; CDR3: CASSEWTARGEAFF; V: TRBV10-2; J: TRBJ1-1; size: few; D: .
DNA: TGTGCCAGTAGTCCCCTCGGGCTAGCGGGAGTCGAGCAGTACTTC; CDR3: CASSPLGLAGVEQYF; V: TRBV19; J: TRBJ2-7; size: .; D: TRBD2
DNA: TGTGCCAGCAGTTTGGGATTGGTACTTCCCGGGGAGCTGTTTTTT; CDR3: CASSLGLVLPGELFF; V: TRBV12-3/TRBV12-4; J: TRBJ2-2; size: few; D: .
DNA: TGTGCCAGCAGCCAAGATCCCCGTGGTAGCGGCACAGATACGCAGTATTTT; CDR3: CASSQDPRGSGTDTQYF; V: TRBV4-2; J: TRBJ2-3; size: .; D: .
DNA: TGTGCCTGGACGATTGGGTATGAGCAGTTCTTC; CDR3: CAWTIGYEQFF; V: TRBV30; J: TRBJ2-1; size: .; D: .
DNA: TGTGCCATCAGTGACCAGGAGGTGAACTATGGCTACACCTTC; CDR3: CAISDQEVNYGYTF; V: TRBV10-3; J: TRBJ1-2; size: .; D: .
DNA: TGCGCCAGCAGCCAAGATTTAGCGGGTGGCCCCGAGCAGTACTTC; CDR3: CASSQDLAGGPEQYF; V: TRBV4-3; J: TRBJ2-7; size: .; D: TRBD2
DNA: TGCAGTGCTAGAGTAGCTAGCGGGAGTTTGAATGAGCAGTTCTTC; CDR3: CSARVASGSLNEQFF; V: TRBV20-1; J: TRBJ2-1; size: few; D: TRBD2
DNA: TGCAGTGCTAGGTCGACTGGAGGCTCCTACGAGCAGTACTTC; CDR3: CSARSTGGSYEQYF; V: TRBV20-1; J: TRBJ2-7; size: many; D: .
DNA: TGTGCCAGCAGCCCCGAACCTAGCGGCACCGGGGAGCTGTTTTTT; CDR3: CASSPEPSGTGELFF; V: TRBV5-4; J: TRBJ2-2; size: once; D: TRBD2
DNA: TGCAGCGTACCCAAGGGATCGGGGCCTAGCGGGACTCAGTTCTTC; CDR3: CSVPKGSGPSGTQFF; V: TRBV29-1; J: TRBJ2-1; size: few; D: TRBD2
DNA: TGTGCCAGCAGGCCACAGGGACTTAGCAATCAGCCCCAGCATTTT; CDR3: CASRPQGLSNQPQHF; V: TRBV6-9; J: TRBJ1-5; size: .; D: .
DNA: TGCAGTGCTAGAGCCCCACTACGACAGGGGGGGAACGAGCAGTTCTTC; CDR3: CSARAPLRQGGNEQFF; V: TRBV20-1; J: TRBJ2-1; size: few; D: TRBD1
DNA: TGCGCCAGCAGCTCTGTCCCCCCCTACAATGAGCAGTTCTTC; CDR3: CASSSVPPYNEQFF; V: TRBV5-1; J: TRBJ2-1; size: .; D: .
DNA: TGCGCCAGCAGCCAAGAGTGGAGCGGGAGGGCCGGTAATGAGCAGTTCTTC; CDR3: CASSQEWSGRAGNEQFF; V: TRBV4-3; J: TRBJ2-1; size: .; D: TRBD2
DNA: TGTGCCAGCAGCCACCGGGACAGGGGGGGAGGCTACACCTTC; CDR3: CASSHRDRGGGYTF; V: TRBV7-9; J: TRBJ1-2; size: few; D: TRBD1
DNA: TGTGCCACCAGCAGAGTGGCTAGCGGCTACAATGAGCAGTTCTTC; CDR3: CATSRVASGYNEQFF; V: TRBV15; J: TRBJ2-1; size: once; D: TRBD2
DNA: TGCGCCAGCAGCCAAGACACACAGGGACCAGACGGCTACGAGCAGTACTTC; CDR3: CASSQDTQGPDGYEQYF; V: TRBV4-3; J: TRBJ2-7; size: once; D: .
DNA: TGTGCCAGCAGCCCCAATAAAGCCCGGCGGGAGACCCAGTACTTC; CDR3: CASSPNKARRETQYF; V: TRBV5-4; J: TRBJ2-5; size: .; D: .
DNA: TGTGCCATCAAAGACCAGGGGATCAGCACAGATACGCAGTATTTT; CDR3: CAIKDQGISTDTQYF; V: TRBV6-2/TRBV6-3; J: TRBJ2-3; size: .; D: .
DNA: TGTGCCAGCAGCCTATACCGGACAGCGAATGAAGCTTTCTTT; CDR3: CASSLYRTANEAFF; V: TRBV12-3/TRBV12-4; J: TRBJ1-1; size: few; D: .
DNA: TGTGCCAGCAGCGAGGGAGCAAGGTCCAATGAGCAGTTCTTC; CDR3: CASSEGARSNEQFF; V: TRBV7-2; J: TRBJ2-1; size: .; D: .
DNA: TGTGCCAGCAATGTGGGAGGGACCGCAAGTGAGCAGTTCTTC; CDR3: CASNVGGTASEQFF; V: TRBV6-1; J: TRBJ2-1; size: few; D: TRBD2
DNA: TGTGCCACAGAGGAGGGGGTCGGACAGCCCCAGCATTTT; CDR3: CATEEGVGQPQHF; V: TRBV6-1; J: TRBJ1-5; size: .; D: .
DNA: TGTGCCACCAGCAGAGGGGCAGGAAGCTCCTACAATGAGCAGTTCTTC; CDR3: CATSRGAGSSYNEQFF; V: TRBV15; J: TRBJ2-1; size: .; D: .
DNA: TGTGCCAGCAGTTACTCGGCCAGGGGAAATCAGCCCCAGCATTTT; CDR3: CASSYSARGNQPQHF; V: TRBV6-2/TRBV6-3; J: TRBJ1-5; size: .; D: .
DNA: TGCAGTGCTAGAGATCTCAGGACTGGGGTTGGCACCGGGGAGCTGTTTTTT; CDR3: CSARDLRTGVGTGELFF; V: TRBV20-1; J: TRBJ2-2; size: .; D: .
DNA: TGCAGTGCTAGATCAGCCGTAACTAACTATGGCTACACCTTC; CDR3: CSARSAVTNYGYTF; V: TRBV20-1; J: TRBJ1-2; size: few; D: .
DNA: TGTGCCAGCAGTTCTGGGGCGGGCGAGCAGTACTTC; CDR3: CASSSGAGEQYF; V: TRBV6-6; J: TRBJ2-7; size: many; D: .
DNA: TGTGCCAGCGGGGGAGGGCCGGACCTCGAGCAGTACTTC; CDR3: CASGGGPDLEQYF; V: TRBV6-2/TRBV6-3; J: TRBJ2-7; size: .; D: TRBD2